This T cell receptor beta chain was captured by sequencing in a study of a mutant IDH1 vaccine in newly diagnosed glioma. The V segment lost 4 bases and the J segment 5 bases; nucleotides outside the gene matches: 3. This CDR3 has 14 amino acids. Germline CDR1 is SEHNR and CDR2 is FQNEAQ (reference sequence). A note on this clone: Its antigen remains unknown.

Regarding time point: week 5, during vaccination. Each vaccine dose was 300 ug of mutant IDH1 20-mer peptide, with topical imiquimod. The method was immunoSEQ multiplex PCR; TCRdb's version includes in-frame clones alone and lacks a portion of them. This repertoire shows about 51,000 clones, around 80% found once; its top ten account for 1.8%. The gene calls are TRBV7-9 and TRBJ2-5; 11 bases fit TRBD1. The sequence was obtained from a woman in her 40s with glioma. The material was PBMCs, obtained from a glioma patient whose treatment included an IDH1 peptide vaccine. Here the CDR3 DNA reads TGTGCCAGCAGCTGGACAGGGGGCTGGGAGACCCAGTACTTC. Protein: CASSWTGGWETQYF. Variable domain in full (rest from reference TRBV7-9 and TRBJ2-5): DTGVSQNPRHKITKRGQNVTFRCDPISEHNRLYWYRQTLGQGPEFLTYFQNEAQLEKSRLLSDRFSAERPKGSFSTLEIQRTEQGDSAMYLCASSWTGGWETQYFGPGTRLLVL.